The 18 T cell receptor beta chains presented below share a single source sample, sequenced in a study of chemoradiotherapy in HPV16-positive cancers. TCRdb's table, derived via immunoSEQ multiplex PCR, lists solely in-frame clones and lacks some. The sample holds 6,000 or so clones; about three quarters are singletons and the top ten take approximately 35%. The sample was taken from a patient who underwent chemoradiotherapy. These receptors were obtained from a human donor with HPV-associated anogenital cancer.

V and J are TRBV6-4 and TRBJ2-6; D unclear. Germline CDR1 MRHNA, CDR2 SNTAGT. The CDR3 extends over 18 amino acids. Trimming took off 5 bases at V and 5 bases at J, with 22 bases between the two ends. This CDR3 reads CASSSLSSRQSRANVLTF. The CDR3 DNA sequence: TGTGCCAGCAGTTCTTTAAGCTCACGACAAAGTCGGGCCAACGTCCTGACTTTC.

The chain employs TRBV7-3 and TRBJ1-1; the match to TRBD1 covers 7 bases. Germline V lookup: CDR1 SGHTA, CDR2 FQGTGA. J lost 4 bases, V lost 3 bases, and 2 bases had no gene match. CDR3 length equals 13 residues. CDR3 residues: CASSFDRATEAFF. In DNA, the CDR3 is TGTGCCAGCAGCTTCGACAGGGCCACTGAAGCTTTCTTT.

Points on this clone: The junction departs from the called germline gene at one end, perhaps through a read error. This CDR3 is CASSPGDSAHNLF. The CDR3 bases are TGTGCCAGCAGCCCGGGAGATTCGGCCCACAACCTCTTC. V usage is TRBV11-3 and J usage is TRBJ1-2; D ambiguous. The CDR3 is made up of 13 amino acids. Germline CDR1 SGHNT, CDR2 YENEEA.

The chain combines TRBV5-4 with TRBJ1-2; maybe TRBD1 (5 bases). Germline V lookup: CDR1 SGHNT, CDR2 YYREEE (reference sequence). The CDR3 runs to 15 residues. Deletions cut 0 bases from V and 3 bases from J, with 12 bases between. The CDR3 DNA sequence: TGTGCCAGCAGCTTGGCCAGGGCTGGGGACTATGGCTACACCTTC. Amino acid sequence: CASSLARAGDYGYTF.

A single count supports this clone. The chain joins TRBV7-9 to TRBJ2-3; 12 bases agree with TRBD2. Unmatched junction bases numbered 0, after V lost 1 base and J lost 4 bases. CDR3 size: 15 residues. The germline CDR1 and CDR2 sequences are SEHNR and FQNEAQ (reference sequence). The CDR3 nucleotides are TGTGCCAGCAGCTTAGGACTAGCGGGAGCAGATACGCAGTATTTT. Translated, it gives CASSLGLAGADTQYF.

CDR3 in DNA: TGCGCCAGCAGCCGGGACAGTAATGCCTACGAGCAGTACTTC. Amino acids: CASSRDSNAYEQYF. The chain links TRBV5-1 to TRBJ2-7; the match to TRBD1 covers 7 bases. This CDR3 is 14 amino acids long. V lost 4 bases to trimming and J lost 2 bases; unmatched junction nucleotides: 6. Per germline, CDR1 SGHRS and CDR2 YFSETQ.

This rearrangement joins TRBV29-1 to TRBJ2-1; TRBD2 aligns across 8 bases. V was pared by 7 bases and J by 14 bases, with 10 bases of the junction left unmatched. Germline CDR1 is SQVTM and CDR2 is ANQGSEA. The length of the CDR3 is 11 residues. For the CDR3, the DNA is TGCAGCGCCCCTCTCCGGGGGGGCGAGTTCTTC. As protein: CSAPLRGGEFF.

V gene TRBV6-5 combines with J gene TRBJ1-3; 7 nucleotides agree with TRBD1. The germline CDR1 and CDR2 sequences are MNHEY and SVGAGI. The length of the CDR3 is 14 residues. The V and J ends lost 5 bases and 4 bases, in that order; junction bases with no gene match: 5. The CDR3 nucleotides read TGTGCCAGCAGTCCCCCGACAGGGGGAAACACCATATATTTT. Translated: CASSPPTGGNTIYF.

The chain joins TRBV5-3 to TRBJ2-7; 13 nucleotides align to TRBD2. TRBV5-3 is reported as an ORF; its role is uncertain. V was clipped by 3 bases and J by 7 bases; unmatched bases: 13. CDR3 size: 17 residues. CDR3 sequence reads: CARSSTPGLAGADEQYF. The CDR3 DNA sequence: TGTGCCAGAAGCTCCACCCCCGGACTAGCGGGAGCCGATGAGCAGTACTTC.

The rearrangement joins TRBV29-1 to TRBJ1-1; no definite D call. The CDR3 covers 11 residues. Trimming shortened V by 3 bases and J by 7 bases, and 9 bases separated the two germline ends. CDR1 and CDR2 from the germline V gene are SQVTM and ANQGSEA. CDR3 amino acids: CSVDSSSEAFF. Written as DNA, the CDR3 is TGCAGCGTTGATTCATCCAGTGAAGCTTTCTTT.

This clone was detected a few times. The rearrangement links TRBV11-3 to TRBJ2-5, with D perhaps TRBD1 or TRBD2 (5 bases each). Trimming pared 3 bases from V and 4 bases from J, leaving 15 bases between. This CDR3 has 15 residues. Germline CDR1 reads SGHNT; CDR2 reads YENEEA. CDR3: CASSFGDPERETQYF. In DNA, the CDR3 is TGTGCCAGCAGCTTCGGGGACCCAGAAAGAGAGACCCAGTACTTC.

This rearrangement joins TRBV9 to TRBJ2-1, with 10 bases identical to TRBD2. With 4 bases clipped from V and 7 bases from J, the junction kept 11 bases outside the gene matches. The CDR3 sequence is 16 residues long. Germline loops: CDR1 SGDLS, CDR2 YYNGEE. CDR3 loop: CASSPLEREGSNEQFF. In DNA, the CDR3 is TGTGCCAGCAGCCCGTTAGAGCGGGAGGGCTCTAATGAGCAGTTCTTC. Looking up the rest from reference TRBV9 and TRBJ2-1 gives the full variable domain: DSGVTQTPKHLITATGQRVTLRCSPRSGDLSVYWYQQSLDQGLQFLIQYYNGEERAKGNILERFSAQQFPDLHSELNLSSLELGDSALYFCASSPLEREGSNEQFFGPGTRLTVL.

V usage is TRBV27 and J usage is TRBJ2-6; D is ambiguous. The V gene lost 3 bases and the J gene lost 4 bases, with 7 bases spanning the gap. Germline CDR1 is MNHEY and CDR2 is SMNVEV (reference sequence). The CDR3 consists of 14 residues. In nucleotides, the CDR3 is TGTGCCAGCAGTTTTTTAGGGGGGGCCAACGTCCTGACTTTC. Translating gives CASSFLGGANVLTF.

This sequence joins TRBV30 and TRBJ2-5; no firm D call. The germline V gene has CDR1 GTSNPN and CDR2 SVGIG (reference sequence). The CDR3 is 13 residues long. Deletions cut 0 bases from V and 5 bases from J, with 10 bases between. CDR3 region: CAWSVGVWETQYF. CDR3 coding DNA: TGTGCCTGGAGTGTTGGGGTATGGGAGACCCAGTACTTC.

The chain uses TRBV5-1 and TRBJ1-1, with D tentatively TRBD1 (6 bases). In germline, CDR1 is SGHRS, CDR2 YFSETQ. The CDR3 runs to 14 residues. The germline V and J ends were trimmed by 3 bases and 4 bases, with 13 bases remaining between them. The CDR3 DNA sequence: TGCGCCAGCAGCTGGGGGCTAGAGGGCACTGAAGCTTTCTTT. This sequence encodes CASSWGLEGTEAFF.

The rearrangement links TRBV6-6 to TRBJ1-1; D is ambiguous. Trimming shortened V by 4 bases and J by 6 bases, and 6 bases separated the two germline ends. The CDR3 extends over 11 amino acids. CDR1 is MNHNY, CDR2 SVGAGI, per germline (reference sequence). CDR3 bases: TGTGCCAGCAGTTCCTTCGCTGAAGCTTTCTTT. This translates into CASSSFAEAFF.

This clone has only one observation. The gene calls are TRBV6-5 and TRBJ1-1; TRBD1 agrees at 7 bases. The trim removed 2 bases at V and 3 bases at J, leaving 6 bases unmatched. The germline gives CDR1 MNHEY, CDR2 SVGAGI. The CDR3 runs to 15 residues. In DNA, the CDR3 is TGTGCCAGCAGTTACGGGATGGGACAGCACACTGAAGCTTTCTTT. It translates to CASSYGMGQHTEAFF.

This clone was recorded once. This chain uses TRBV5-6 with TRBJ1-1; TRBD1 might be the D (6 bases). The CDR3 sequence is 15 residues long. With 3 bases removed from V and 4 bases from J, the gap between germline ends came to 16 bases. Germline V lookup: CDR1 SGHDT, CDR2 YYEEEE. DNA for the CDR3: TGTGCCAGCAGCTGGAGGGGGTGGCGGAGCACTGAAGCTTTCTTT. This encodes CASSWRGWRSTEAFF.